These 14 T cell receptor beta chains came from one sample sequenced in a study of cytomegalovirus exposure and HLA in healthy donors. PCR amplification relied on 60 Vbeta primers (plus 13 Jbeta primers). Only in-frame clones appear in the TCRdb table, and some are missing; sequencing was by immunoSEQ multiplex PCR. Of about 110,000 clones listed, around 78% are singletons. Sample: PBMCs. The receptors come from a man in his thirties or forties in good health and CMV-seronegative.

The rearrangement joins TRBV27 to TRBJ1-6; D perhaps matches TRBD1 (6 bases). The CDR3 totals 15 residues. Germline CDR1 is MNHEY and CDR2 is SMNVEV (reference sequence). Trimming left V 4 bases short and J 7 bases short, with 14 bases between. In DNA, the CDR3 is TGTGCCAGCAGTTGGGGGCAGCAGCCCAATTCACCCCTCCACTTT. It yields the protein CASSWGQQPNSPLHF.

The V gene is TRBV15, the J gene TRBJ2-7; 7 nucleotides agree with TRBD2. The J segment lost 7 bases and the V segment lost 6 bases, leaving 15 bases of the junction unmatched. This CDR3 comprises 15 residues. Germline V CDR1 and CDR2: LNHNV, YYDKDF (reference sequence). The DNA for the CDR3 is TGTGCCACCAGGATGGGGGGGAGAAAGGAATGGGAGCAGTACTTC. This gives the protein CATRMGGRKEWEQYF.

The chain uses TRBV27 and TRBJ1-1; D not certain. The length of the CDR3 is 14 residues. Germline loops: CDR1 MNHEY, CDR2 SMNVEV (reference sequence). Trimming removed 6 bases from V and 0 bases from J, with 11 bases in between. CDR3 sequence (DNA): TGTGCCAGCAGATCACCACACCTGAACACTGAAGCTTTCTTT. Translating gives CASRSPHLNTEAFF.

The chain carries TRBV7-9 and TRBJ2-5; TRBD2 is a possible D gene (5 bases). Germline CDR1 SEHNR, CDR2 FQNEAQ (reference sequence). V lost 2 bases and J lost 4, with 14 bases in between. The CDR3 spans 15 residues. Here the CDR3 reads CASSLRAVWSETQYF. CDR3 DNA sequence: TGTGCCAGCAGCTTAAGAGCGGTGTGGTCAGAGACCCAGTACTTC.

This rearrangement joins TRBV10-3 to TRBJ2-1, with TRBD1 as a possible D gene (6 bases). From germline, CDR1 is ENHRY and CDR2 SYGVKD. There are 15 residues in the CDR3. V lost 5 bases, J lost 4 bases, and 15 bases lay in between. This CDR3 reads CAISQTGIPYNEQFF. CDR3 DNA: TGTGCCATCAGTCAAACAGGGATCCCTTACAATGAGCAGTTCTTC.

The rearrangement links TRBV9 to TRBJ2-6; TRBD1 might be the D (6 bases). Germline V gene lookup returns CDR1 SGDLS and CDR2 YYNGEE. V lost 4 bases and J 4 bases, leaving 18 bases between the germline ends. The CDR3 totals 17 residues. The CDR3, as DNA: TGTGCCAGCAGCCCCAGGACAGCAGGGGTGGGGGCCAACGTCCTGACTTTC. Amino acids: CASSPRTAGVGANVLTF.

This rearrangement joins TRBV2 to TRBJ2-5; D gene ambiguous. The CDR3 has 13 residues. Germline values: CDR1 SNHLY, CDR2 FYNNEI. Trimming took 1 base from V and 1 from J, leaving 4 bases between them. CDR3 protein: CASSEGAQETQYF. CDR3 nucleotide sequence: TGTGCCAGCAGTGAAGGGGCCCAAGAGACCCAGTACTTC.

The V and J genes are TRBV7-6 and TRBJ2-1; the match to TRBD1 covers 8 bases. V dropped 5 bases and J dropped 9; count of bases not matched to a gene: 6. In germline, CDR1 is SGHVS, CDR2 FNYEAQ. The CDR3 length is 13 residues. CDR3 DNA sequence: TGTGCCAGCAGCCGGACAGGGCTCAGTGAGCAGTTCTTC. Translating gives CASSRTGLSEQFF.

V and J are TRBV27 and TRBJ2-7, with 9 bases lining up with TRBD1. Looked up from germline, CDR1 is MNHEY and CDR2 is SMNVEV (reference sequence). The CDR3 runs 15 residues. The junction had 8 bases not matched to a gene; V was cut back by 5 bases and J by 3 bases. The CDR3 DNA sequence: TGTGCCAGCAGTCACCCGAGGACAGGGGACTACGAGCAGTACTTC. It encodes CASSHPRTGDYEQYF.

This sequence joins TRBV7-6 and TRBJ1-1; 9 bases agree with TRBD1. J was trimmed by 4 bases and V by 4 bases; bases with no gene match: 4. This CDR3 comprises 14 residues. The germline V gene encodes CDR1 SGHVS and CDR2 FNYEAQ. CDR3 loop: CASSSGTGSTEAFF. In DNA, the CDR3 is TGTGCCAGCAGCTCCGGGACAGGGTCCACTGAAGCTTTCTTT.

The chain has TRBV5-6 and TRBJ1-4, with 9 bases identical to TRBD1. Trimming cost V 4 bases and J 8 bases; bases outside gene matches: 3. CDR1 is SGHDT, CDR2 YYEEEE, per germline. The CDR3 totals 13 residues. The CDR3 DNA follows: TGTGCCAGCAGCGCCGGACAGGGGGAAAAACTGTTTTTT. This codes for CASSAGQGEKLFF.

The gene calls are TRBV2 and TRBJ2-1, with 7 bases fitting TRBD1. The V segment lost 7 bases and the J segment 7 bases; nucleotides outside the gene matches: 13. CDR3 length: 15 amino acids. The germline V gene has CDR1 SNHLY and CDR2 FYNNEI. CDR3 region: CASTVGGALRNEQFF. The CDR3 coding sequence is TGTGCCAGCACAGTAGGGGGCGCTTTAAGAAATGAGCAGTTCTTC.

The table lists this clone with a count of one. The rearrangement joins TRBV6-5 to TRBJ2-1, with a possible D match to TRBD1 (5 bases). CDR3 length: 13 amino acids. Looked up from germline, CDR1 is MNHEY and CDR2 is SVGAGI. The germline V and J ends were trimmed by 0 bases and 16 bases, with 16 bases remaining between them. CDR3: CASSYSTVGVRFF. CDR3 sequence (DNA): TGTGCCAGCAGTTACTCGACGGTAGGGGTAAGATTCTTC.

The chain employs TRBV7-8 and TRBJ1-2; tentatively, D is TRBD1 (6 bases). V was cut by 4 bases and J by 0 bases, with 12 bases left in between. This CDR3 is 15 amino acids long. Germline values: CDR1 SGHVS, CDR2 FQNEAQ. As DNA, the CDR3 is TGTGCCAGCAGCTATAACAGGGCTGCTAACTATGGCTACACCTTC. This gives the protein CASSYNRAANYGYTF.